The T cell receptor (beta chain) under discussion was sequenced for a study of T cell changes during pregnancy in multiple sclerosis. Using immunoSEQ multiplex PCR, the repertoire was profiled, and TCRdb retains in-frame clones only, with some absent. The sample has about 24,000 clones, roughly 89% seen once. This clone was detected a few times. This CDR3 spans 15 amino acids. Germline-derived CDR1 and CDR2 are MNHEY and SMNVEV (reference sequence). With V trimmed by 11 bases and J by 2 bases, 7 bases remained unmatched. The sample was CD8+ T cells from peripheral blood mononuclear cells, taken in the first trimester of pregnancy. V is TRBV27 and J is TRBJ2-6, with 9 positions matching TRBD1. The origin of this receptor is a female donor in good health, enrolled as a control in a pregnancy study. The CDR3 nucleotides read TGTGCCGTCAATACAGGGGGCGCTGGGGCCAACGTCCTGACTTTC. Translation: CAVNTGGAGANVLTF.